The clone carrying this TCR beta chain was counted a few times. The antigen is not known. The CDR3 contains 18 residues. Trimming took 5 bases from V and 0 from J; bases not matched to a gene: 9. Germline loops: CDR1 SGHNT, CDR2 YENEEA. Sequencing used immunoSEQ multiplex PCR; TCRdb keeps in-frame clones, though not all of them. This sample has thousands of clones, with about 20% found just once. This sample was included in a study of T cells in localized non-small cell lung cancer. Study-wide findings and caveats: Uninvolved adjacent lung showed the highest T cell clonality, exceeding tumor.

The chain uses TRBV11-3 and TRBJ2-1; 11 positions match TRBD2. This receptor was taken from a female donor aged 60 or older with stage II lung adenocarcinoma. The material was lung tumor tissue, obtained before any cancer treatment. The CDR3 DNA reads TGTGCCAGCAGCGCCGGACTAGCGGGTTCCATCTCCTACAATGAGCAGTTCTTC. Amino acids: CASSAGLAGSISYNEQFF.